What follows are 13 T cell receptor beta chains derived from one specimen sequenced in a study of read filtering for tumor transcriptome and immune sequencing. The library was built from roughly 400 ng RNA with molecular barcoded adaptors for alpha/delta and beta/gamma chains. Each CDR3 protein gets one entry after TCRdb re-called the reads with MiXCR. The sample records about 130,000 distinct CDR3 sequences, around 13% being singletons. Sequencing used a population of CD138-negative cells sorted from bone marrow. The source is a donor aged 40 or over with multiple myeloma.

The CDR3 reads CASSTLDGRVSGNTIYF. The CDR3 nucleotides read TGTGCCAGCAGTACTCTCGACGGAAGAGTCTCTGGAAACACCATATATTTT. The V and J genes are TRBV27 and TRBJ1-3, with no clear D. The CDR3 extends over 17 amino acids. Germline lookup yields CDR1 MNHEY and CDR2 SMNVEV (reference sequence). Deletions cut 5 bases from V and 0 bases from J, with 17 bases between.

This clonotype has at least ten counts. This chain connects TRBV12-3 or TRBV12-4 to TRBJ2-1, with 10 bases lining up with TRBD2. The junction had 4 bases not matched to a gene; V was cut back by 4 bases and J by 4 bases. The CDR3 totals 15 residues. The CDR3 bases are TGTGCCAGCAGTTCGACTAGCGGGCGTTACAATGAGCAGTTCTTC. Protein sequence: CASSSTSGRYNEQFF.

This clonotype was seen repeatedly, ten times or more. V and J are TRBV7-2 and TRBJ2-1, with 11 bases fitting TRBD2. This CDR3 comprises 14 residues. After removal of 4 bases from V and 13 bases from J, the junction contained 9 bases not matched to a gene. Per the germline V gene, CDR1 is SGHTA and CDR2 is FQGNSA. In DNA, the CDR3 is TGTGCCAGCAGCTATAGCGGGGGGGCGGAGGTCCAGTTCTTC. It is translated as CASSYSGGAEVQFF.

Many counts were recorded for this clonotype. The chain has TRBV20-1 and TRBJ1-5; 9 nucleotides agree with TRBD1. Trimming removed 5 bases from V and 5 bases from J; junction bases left unmatched: 1. Germline CDR1 DFQATT, CDR2 SNEGSKA (reference sequence). The CDR3 covers 12 residues. In DNA, the CDR3 is TGCAGTGCTCGGACAGGGGATCAGCCCCAGCATTTT. Amino acids: CSARTGDQPQHF.

The sample holds a few counts of this clonotype. A read error may be the cause here, since a much bigger clone is one base away. V usage is TRBV3-1 and J usage is TRBJ2-7; D ambiguous. Trimming shortened V by 2 bases and J by 6 bases, and 8 bases separated the two germline ends. The CDR3 runs 12 residues. Looked up from germline, CDR1 is LGHDT and CDR2 is YNNKEL (reference sequence). CDR3: CASSQSASEQYF. The CDR3, as DNA: TGTGCCAGCAGCCAATCGGCATCCGAGCAGTACTTC.

A note on this clonotype: Given a much more abundant clone one base away, this may be a read error. The rearrangement uses TRBV3-2 and TRBJ2-2. TRBV3-2 is marked as a pseudogene. The length of the CDR3 is 15 residues. Written as DNA, the CDR3 is TGTGCCTGCAGCCAAAAACACGACAACGCCGGGGAGCTGTTTTTT. Its protein is CACSQKHDNAGELFF.

This clonotype was recorded at least ten times. This sequence joins TRBV2 and TRBJ2-7; no clear D gene. Trimming pared 8 bases from V and 6 bases from J, leaving 8 bases between. Germline CDR1 reads SNHLY; CDR2 reads FYNNEI. The CDR3 sequence is 10 residues long. As DNA, the CDR3 is TGTGCCAGCCGGTATCTCGAGCAGTACTTC. As protein: CASRYLEQYF.

This clonotype has at least ten counts. The rearrangement links TRBV5-1 to TRBJ2-1; the match to TRBD2 covers 9 bases. Per germline, CDR1 SGHRS and CDR2 YFSETQ. The J segment lost 6 bases and the V segment lost 0 bases, leaving 7 bases of the junction unmatched. The CDR3 consists of 16 residues. The CDR3 DNA is TGCGCCAGCAGCTTGGATCTAGCGGGATACGGCAATGAGCAGTTCTTC. Amino acids: CASSLDLAGYGNEQFF.

This clonotype was counted at least ten times. The chain combines TRBV2 with TRBJ2-1, with D uncertain. V gave up 1 base and J gave up 7 bases, with 8 bases separating them. The CDR3 covers 13 residues. Looked up from germline, CDR1 is SNHLY and CDR2 is FYNNEI. The DNA of the CDR3 is TGTGCCAGCAGTGAAGGGCCCTTGAATGAGCAGTTCTTC. This translates into CASSEGPLNEQFF.

The CDR3 bases are TGTGCCAGCTCACCACAGGAGTACAATGAGCAGTTCTTC. Translation: CASSPQEYNEQFF. This chain joins TRBV18 and TRBJ2-1; D remains unclear. The CDR3 is 13 residues long. CDR1 is KGHSH and CDR2 is LQKENI in the germline V gene. Between the trimmed V and J ends, which lost 1 base and 4 bases, there was a span of 5 bases.

This clonotype came up many times. DNA for the CDR3: TGTGCCAGTAGGGTGGACGGTAGTAGCAATCAGCCCCAGCATTTT. It yields the protein CASRVDGSSNQPQHF. The V and J genes are TRBV19 and TRBJ1-5, with D unresolved. V was clipped by 6 bases and J by 0 bases, with 12 bases between them. CDR1 LNHDA and CDR2 SQIVND come from the germline V gene (reference sequence). The CDR3 has 15 amino acids.

In its sample, this clonotype was seen many times. The chain carries TRBV7-9 and TRBJ1-3; D unclear. The V gene's germline CDR1 is SEHNR and CDR2 FQNEAQ (reference sequence). V shed 8 bases and J shed 2 bases, with 7 bases lying between them. The CDR3 totals 12 residues. The DNA for the CDR3 is TGTGCCAGCGCAGTAACTGGAAACACCATATATTTT. Translated, it gives CASAVTGNTIYF.

This clonotype showed up just once. This sequence joins TRBV2 and TRBJ2-1; D call uncertain. Trimming removed 7 bases at V and 5 bases at J, with 18 bases between. Germline CDR1 and CDR2: SNHLY and FYNNEI. The CDR3 covers 15 residues. CDR3 in DNA: TGTGCCAGCAAGGTGAGATTTAGGTATAACAATGAGCAGTTCTTC. Translating gives CASKVRFRYNNEQFF.